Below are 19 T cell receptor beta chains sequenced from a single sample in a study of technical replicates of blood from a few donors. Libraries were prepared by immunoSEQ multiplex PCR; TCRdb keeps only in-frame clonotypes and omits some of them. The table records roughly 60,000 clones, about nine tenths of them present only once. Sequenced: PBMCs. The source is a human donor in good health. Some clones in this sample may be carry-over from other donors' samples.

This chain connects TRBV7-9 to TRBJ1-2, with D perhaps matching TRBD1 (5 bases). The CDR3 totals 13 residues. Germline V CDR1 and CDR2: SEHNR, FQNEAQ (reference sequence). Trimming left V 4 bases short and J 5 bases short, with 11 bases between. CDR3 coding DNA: TGTGCCAGCAGCTACGAGACAGTTTATGGCTACACCTTC. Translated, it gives CASSYETVYGYTF.

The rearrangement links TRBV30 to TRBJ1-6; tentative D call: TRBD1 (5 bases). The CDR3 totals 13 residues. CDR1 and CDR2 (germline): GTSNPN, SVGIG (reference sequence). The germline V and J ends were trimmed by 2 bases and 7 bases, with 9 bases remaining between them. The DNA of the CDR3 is TGTGCCTGGAGTTCTGGGGGGAATTCACCCCTCCACTTT. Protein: CAWSSGGNSPLHF.

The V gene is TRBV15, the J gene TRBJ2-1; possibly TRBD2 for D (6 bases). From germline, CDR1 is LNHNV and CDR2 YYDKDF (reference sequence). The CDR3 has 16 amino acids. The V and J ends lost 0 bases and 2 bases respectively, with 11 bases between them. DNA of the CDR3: TGTGCCACCAGCAGAGATCGGCTAGCGCCCTACAATGAGCAGTTCTTC. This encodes CATSRDRLAPYNEQFF.

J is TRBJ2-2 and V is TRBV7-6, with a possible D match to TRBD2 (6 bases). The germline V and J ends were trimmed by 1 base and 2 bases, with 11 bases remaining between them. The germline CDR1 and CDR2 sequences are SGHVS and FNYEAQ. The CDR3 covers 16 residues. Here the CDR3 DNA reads TGTGCCAGCAGCTTAGGGGTCGGGAGTAACACCGGGGAGCTGTTTTTT. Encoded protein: CASSLGVGSNTGELFF.

The CDR3 reads CASSSTSASYEQYF. As DNA, the CDR3 is TGTGCCAGCAGTTCCACTAGCGCATCCTACGAGCAGTACTTC. This chain links TRBV6-6 with TRBJ2-7; 7 bases match TRBD2. The CDR3 contains 14 residues. CDR1 and CDR2 (germline): MNHNY, SVGAGI (reference sequence). V shed 4 bases and J 1 base; nucleotides not matched to a gene: 4.

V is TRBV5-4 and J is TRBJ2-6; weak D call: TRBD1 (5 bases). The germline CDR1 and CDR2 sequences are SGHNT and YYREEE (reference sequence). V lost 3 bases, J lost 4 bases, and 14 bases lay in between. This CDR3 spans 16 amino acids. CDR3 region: CASSSWKGAGANVLTF. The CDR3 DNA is TGTGCCAGCAGCTCGTGGAAAGGGGCAGGGGCCAACGTCCTGACTTTC. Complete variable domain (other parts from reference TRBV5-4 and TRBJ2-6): ETGVTQSPTHLIKTRGQQVTLRCSSQSGHNTVSWYQQALGQGPQFIFQYYREEENGRGNFPPRFSGLQFPNYSSELNVNALELDDSALYLCASSSWKGAGANVLTFGAGSRLTVL.

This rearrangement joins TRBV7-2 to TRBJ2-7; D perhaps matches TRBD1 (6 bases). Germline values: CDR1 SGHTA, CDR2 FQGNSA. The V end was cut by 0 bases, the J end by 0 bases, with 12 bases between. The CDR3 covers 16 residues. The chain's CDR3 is CASSLAFGGASYEQYF. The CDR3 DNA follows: TGTGCCAGCAGCTTAGCTTTTGGGGGCGCCTCCTACGAGCAGTACTTC. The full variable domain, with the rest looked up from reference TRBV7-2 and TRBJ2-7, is GAGVSQSPSNKVTEKGKDVELRCDPISGHTALYWYRQSLGQGLEFLIYFQGNSAPDKSGLPSDRFSAERTGGSVSTLTIQRTQQEDSAVYLCASSLAFGGASYEQYFGPGTRLTVT.

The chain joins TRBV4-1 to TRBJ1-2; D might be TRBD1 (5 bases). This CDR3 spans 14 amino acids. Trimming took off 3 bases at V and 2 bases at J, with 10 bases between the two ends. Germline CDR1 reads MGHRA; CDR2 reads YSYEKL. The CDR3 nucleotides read TGCGCCAGCAGCCAGGTGACAGAAAACTATGGCTACACCTTC. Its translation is CASSQVTENYGYTF.

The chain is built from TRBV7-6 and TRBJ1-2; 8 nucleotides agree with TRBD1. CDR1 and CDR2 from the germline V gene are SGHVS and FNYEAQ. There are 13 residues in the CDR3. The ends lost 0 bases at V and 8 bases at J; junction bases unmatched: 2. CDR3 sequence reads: CASSLATGEGYTF. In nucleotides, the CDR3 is TGTGCCAGCAGCTTAGCGACAGGGGAAGGCTACACCTTC.

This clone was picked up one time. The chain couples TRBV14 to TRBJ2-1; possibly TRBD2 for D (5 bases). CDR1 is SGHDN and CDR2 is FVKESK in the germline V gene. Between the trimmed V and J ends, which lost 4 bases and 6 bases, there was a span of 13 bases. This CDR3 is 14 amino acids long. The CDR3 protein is CASSPAVVFNEQFF. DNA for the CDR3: TGTGCCAGCAGCCCAGCGGTAGTCTTCAATGAGCAGTTCTTC. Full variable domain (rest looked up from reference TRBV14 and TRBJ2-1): EAGVTQFPSHSVIEKGQTVTLRCDPISGHDNLYWYRRVMGKEIKFLLHFVKESKQDESGMPNNRFLAERTGGTYSTLKVQPAELEDSGVYFCASSPAVVFNEQFFGPGTRLTVL.

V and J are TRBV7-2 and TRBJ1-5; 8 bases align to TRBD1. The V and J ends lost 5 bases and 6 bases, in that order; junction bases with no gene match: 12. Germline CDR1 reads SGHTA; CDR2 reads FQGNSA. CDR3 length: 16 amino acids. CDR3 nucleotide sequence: TGTGCCAGCAGCGAACAAGGACAGGGCATGGCTCAGCCCCAGCATTTT. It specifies CASSEQGQGMAQPQHF.

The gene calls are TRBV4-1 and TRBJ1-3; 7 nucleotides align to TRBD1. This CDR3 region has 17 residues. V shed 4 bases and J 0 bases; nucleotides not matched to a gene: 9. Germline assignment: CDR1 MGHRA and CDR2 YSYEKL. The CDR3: CASSPQTDRNSGNTIYF. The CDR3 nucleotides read TGCGCCAGCAGCCCTCAAACGGACAGGAACTCTGGAAACACCATATATTTT.

The CDR3 nucleotides read TGTGCCTGGAGTGCACGGGTTGGCTACACCTTC. This encodes CAWSARVGYTF. The V and J genes are TRBV30 and TRBJ1-2; D is ambiguous. The CDR3 contains 11 residues. The germline gives CDR1 GTSNPN, CDR2 SVGIG (reference sequence). V was shortened by 1 base and J by 7 bases, with 7 bases between the two germline ends.

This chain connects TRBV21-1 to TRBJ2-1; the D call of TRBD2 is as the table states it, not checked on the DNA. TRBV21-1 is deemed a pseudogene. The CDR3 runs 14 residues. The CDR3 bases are TGTGCCAGCAGCCCACTCCGGGGAAGGGATGAGCAGTTCTTC. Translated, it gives CASSPLRGRDEQFF.

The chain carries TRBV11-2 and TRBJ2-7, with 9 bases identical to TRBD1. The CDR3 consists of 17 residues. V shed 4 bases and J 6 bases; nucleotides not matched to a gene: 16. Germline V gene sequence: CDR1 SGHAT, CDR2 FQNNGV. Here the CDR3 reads CASSSSYQPGQGGEQYF. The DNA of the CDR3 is TGTGCCAGCAGCTCATCCTATCAGCCGGGACAGGGCGGCGAGCAGTACTTC.

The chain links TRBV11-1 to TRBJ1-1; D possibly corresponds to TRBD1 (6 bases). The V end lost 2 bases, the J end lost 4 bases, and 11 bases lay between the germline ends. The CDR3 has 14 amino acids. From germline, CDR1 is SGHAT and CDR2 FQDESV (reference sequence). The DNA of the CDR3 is TGTGCCAGCAGCTTACAGGGGAGCTCCACTGAAGCTTTCTTT. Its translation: CASSLQGSSTEAFF. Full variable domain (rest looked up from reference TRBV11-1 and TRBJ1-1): EAEVAQSPRYKITEKSQAVAFWCDPISGHATLYWYRQILGQGPELLVQFQDESVVDDSQLPKDRFSAERLKGVDSTLKIQPAELGDSAMYLCASSLQGSSTEAFFGQGTRLTVV.

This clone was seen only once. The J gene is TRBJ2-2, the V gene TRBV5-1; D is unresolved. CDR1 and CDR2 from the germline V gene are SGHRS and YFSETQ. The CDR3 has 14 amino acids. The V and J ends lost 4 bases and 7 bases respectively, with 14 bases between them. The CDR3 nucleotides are TGCGCCAGCAGCCAGGATGGGTATGGCGGGGAGCTGTTTTTT. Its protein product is CASSQDGYGGELFF.

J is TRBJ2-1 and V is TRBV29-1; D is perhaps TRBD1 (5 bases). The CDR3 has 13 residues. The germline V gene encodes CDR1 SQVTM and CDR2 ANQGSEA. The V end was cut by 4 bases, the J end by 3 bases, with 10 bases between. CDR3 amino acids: CSVVTDSYNEQFF. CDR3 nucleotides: TGCAGCGTTGTGACAGACAGCTACAATGAGCAGTTCTTC.

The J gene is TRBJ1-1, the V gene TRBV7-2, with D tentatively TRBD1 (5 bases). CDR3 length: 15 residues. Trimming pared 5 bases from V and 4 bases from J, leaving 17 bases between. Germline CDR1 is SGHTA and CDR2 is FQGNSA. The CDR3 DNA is TGTGCCAGCAGCCCCTTGGGGGGAGTAGTCACTGAAGCTTTCTTT. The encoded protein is CASSPLGGVVTEAFF.